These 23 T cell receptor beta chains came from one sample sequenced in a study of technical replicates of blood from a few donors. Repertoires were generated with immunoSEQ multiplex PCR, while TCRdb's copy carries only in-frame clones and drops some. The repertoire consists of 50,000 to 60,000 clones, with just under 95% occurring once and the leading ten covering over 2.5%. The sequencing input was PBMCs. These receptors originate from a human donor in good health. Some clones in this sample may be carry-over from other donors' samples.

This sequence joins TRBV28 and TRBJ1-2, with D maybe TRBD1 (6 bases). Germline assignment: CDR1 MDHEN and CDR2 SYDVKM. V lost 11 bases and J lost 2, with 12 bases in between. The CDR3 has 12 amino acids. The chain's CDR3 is CAVTGGNYGYTF. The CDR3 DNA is TGTGCCGTGACGGGGGGCAACTATGGCTACACCTTC.

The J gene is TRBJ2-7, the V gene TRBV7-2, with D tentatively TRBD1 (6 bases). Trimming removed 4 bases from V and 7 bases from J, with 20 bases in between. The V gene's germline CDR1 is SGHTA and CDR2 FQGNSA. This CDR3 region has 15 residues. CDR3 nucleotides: TGTGCCAGCAGCTCCATACCTTACCCAGGGGAGGAGCAGTACTTC. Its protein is CASSSIPYPGEEQYF.

CDR3 sequence: CAISNDRGGGNTIYF. DNA of the CDR3: TGTGCCATCAGTAACGACAGGGGCGGTGGAAACACCATATATTTT. The chain is built from TRBV10-3 and TRBJ1-3, with 8 bases identical to TRBD1. The CDR3 loop spans 15 amino acids. Per the germline V gene, CDR1 is ENHRY and CDR2 is SYGVKD. J gave up 3 bases and V 5 bases, and 6 bases lay outside the gene matches.

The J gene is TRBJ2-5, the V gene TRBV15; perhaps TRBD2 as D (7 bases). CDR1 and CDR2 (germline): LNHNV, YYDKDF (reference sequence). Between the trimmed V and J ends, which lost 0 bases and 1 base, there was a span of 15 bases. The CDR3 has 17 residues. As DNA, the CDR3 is TGTGCCACCAGCAGAGATCGGGGGGCGGTGTTCCAAGAGACCCAGTACTTC. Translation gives CATSRDRGAVFQETQYF.

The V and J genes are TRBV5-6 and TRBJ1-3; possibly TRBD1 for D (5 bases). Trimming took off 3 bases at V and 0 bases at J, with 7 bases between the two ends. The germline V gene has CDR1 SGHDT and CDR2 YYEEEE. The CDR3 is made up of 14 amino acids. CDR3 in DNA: TGTGCCAGCAGCTCAGACAGCTCTGGAAACACCATATATTTT. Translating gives CASSSDSSGNTIYF.

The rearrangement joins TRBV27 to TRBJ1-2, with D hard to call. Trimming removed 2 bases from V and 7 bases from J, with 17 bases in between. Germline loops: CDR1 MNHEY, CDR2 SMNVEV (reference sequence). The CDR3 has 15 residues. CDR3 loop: CASSLARERKGGYTF. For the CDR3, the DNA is TGTGCCAGCAGTTTAGCGAGGGAGAGGAAGGGTGGCTACACCTTC.

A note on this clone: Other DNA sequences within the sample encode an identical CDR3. In DNA form, the CDR3 reads TGTGCCAGCAGCTTAGGGACAGGCAGCACAGATACGCAGTATTTT. Translation: CASSLGTGSTDTQYF. The rearrangement uses TRBV7-9 and TRBJ2-3, with TRBD1 matching over 7 bases. The CDR3 is 15 amino acids. The junction had 1 base not matched to a gene; V was cut back by 1 base and J by 0 bases. The germline CDR1 and CDR2 sequences are SEHNR and FQNEAQ (reference sequence). The full variable domain, completed using reference TRBV7-9 and TRBJ2-3, is DTGVSQNPRHKITKRGQNVTFRCDPISEHNRLYWYRQTLGQGPEFLTYFQNEAQLEKSRLLSDRFSAERPKGSFSTLEIQRTEQGDSAMYLCASSLGTGSTDTQYFGPGTRLTVL.

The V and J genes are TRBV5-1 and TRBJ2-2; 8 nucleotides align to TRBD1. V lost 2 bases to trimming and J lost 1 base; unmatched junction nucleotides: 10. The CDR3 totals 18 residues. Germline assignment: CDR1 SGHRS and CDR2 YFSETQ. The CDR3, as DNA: TGCGCCAGCAGCTTTTCGTACAGGGGGACTTTGAACACCGGGGAGCTGTTTTTT. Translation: CASSFSYRGTLNTGELFF.

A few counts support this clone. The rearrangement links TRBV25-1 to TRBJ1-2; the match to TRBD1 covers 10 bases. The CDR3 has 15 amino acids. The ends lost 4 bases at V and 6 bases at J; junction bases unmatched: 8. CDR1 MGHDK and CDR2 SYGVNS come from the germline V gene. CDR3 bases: TGTGCCAGCAGTGCCTCCGGGACAGGGGCTCATGGCTACACCTTC. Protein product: CASSASGTGAHGYTF.

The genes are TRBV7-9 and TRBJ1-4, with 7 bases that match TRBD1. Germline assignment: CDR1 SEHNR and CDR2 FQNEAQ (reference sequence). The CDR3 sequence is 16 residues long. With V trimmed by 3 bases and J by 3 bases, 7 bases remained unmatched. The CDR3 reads CASSFQTGAANEKLFF. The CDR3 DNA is TGTGCCAGCAGCTTCCAAACAGGGGCAGCTAATGAAAAACTGTTTTTT.

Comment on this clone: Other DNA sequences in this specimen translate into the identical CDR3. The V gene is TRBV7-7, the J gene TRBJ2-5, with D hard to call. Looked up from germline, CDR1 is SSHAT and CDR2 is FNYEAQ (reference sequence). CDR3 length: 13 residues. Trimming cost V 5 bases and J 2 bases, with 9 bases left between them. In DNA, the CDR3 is TGTGCCAGCAGCCAAACTCGACAAGAGACCCAGTACTTC. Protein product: CASSQTRQETQYF. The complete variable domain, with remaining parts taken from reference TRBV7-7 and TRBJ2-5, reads GAGVSQSPRYKVTKRGQDVTLRCDPISSHATLYWYQQALGQGPEFLTYFNYEAQPDKSGLPSDRFSAERPEGSISTLTIQRTEQRDSAMYRCASSQTRQETQYFGPGTRLLVL.

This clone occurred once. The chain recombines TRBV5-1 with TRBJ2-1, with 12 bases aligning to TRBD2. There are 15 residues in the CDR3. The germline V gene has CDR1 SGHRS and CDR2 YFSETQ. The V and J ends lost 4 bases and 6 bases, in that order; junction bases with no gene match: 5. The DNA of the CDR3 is TGCGCCAGCAGCCCTCTAGCGGGGGGGCCCAATGAGCAGTTCTTC. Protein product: CASSPLAGGPNEQFF. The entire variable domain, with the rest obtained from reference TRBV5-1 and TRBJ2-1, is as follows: KAGVTQTPRYLIKTRGQQVTLSCSPISGHRSVSWYQQTPGQGLQFLFEYFSETQRNKGNFPGRFSGRQFSNSRSEMNVSTLELGDSALYLCASSPLAGGPNEQFFGPGTRLTVL.

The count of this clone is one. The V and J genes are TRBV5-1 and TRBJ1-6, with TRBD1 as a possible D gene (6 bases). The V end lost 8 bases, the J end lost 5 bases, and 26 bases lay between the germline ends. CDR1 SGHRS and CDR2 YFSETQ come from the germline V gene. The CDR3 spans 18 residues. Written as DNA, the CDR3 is TGCGCCAGTCCTAAGAGGGGGAGTTTTATCGACGATAATTCACCCCTCCACTTT. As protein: CASPKRGSFIDDNSPLHF.

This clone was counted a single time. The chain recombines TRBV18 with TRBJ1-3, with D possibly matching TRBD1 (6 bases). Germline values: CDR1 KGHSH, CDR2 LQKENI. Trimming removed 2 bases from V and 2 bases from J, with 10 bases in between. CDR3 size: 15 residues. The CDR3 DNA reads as TGTGCCAGCTCACCAGCGGGGGCTGCTGGAAACACCATATATTTT. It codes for CASSPAGAAGNTIYF.

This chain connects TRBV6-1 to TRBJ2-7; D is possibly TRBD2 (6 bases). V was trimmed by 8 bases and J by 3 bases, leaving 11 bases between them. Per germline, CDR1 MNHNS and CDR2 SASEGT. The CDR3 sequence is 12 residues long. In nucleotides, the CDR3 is TGTGCCAGCCTGGAGGGGTACTACGAGCAGTACTTC. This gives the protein CASLEGYYEQYF.

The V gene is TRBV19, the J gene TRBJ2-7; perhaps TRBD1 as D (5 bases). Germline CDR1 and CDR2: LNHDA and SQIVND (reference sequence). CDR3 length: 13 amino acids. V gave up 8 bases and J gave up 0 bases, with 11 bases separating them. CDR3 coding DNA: TGTGCCAGTGAGGACATAAACTCCTACGAGCAGTACTTC. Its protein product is CASEDINSYEQYF.

CDR3 sequence reads: CASSLTVSDTQYF. CDR3 nucleotide sequence: TGTGCCAGCAGCCTTACAGTTTCAGATACGCAGTATTTT. This chain uses TRBV4-2 with TRBJ2-3; D is undetermined. This CDR3 is built from 13 residues. With 4 bases removed from V and 4 bases from J, the gap between germline ends came to 9 bases. Germline loops: CDR1 LGHNA, CDR2 YNFKEQ.

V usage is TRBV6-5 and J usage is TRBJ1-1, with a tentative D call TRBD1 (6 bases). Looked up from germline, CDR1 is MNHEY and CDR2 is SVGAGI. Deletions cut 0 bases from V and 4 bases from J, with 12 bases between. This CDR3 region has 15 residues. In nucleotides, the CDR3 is TGTGCCAGCAGTTACTCGCGGGGGCTGAGCACTGAAGCTTTCTTT. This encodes CASSYSRGLSTEAFF.

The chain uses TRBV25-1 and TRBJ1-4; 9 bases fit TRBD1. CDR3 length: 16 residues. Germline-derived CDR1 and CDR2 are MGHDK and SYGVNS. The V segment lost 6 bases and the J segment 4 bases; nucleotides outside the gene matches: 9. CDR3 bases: TGTGCCAGCAGCCCAGCCGGGACAGGGATTAATGAAAAACTGTTTTTT. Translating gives CASSPAGTGINEKLFF.

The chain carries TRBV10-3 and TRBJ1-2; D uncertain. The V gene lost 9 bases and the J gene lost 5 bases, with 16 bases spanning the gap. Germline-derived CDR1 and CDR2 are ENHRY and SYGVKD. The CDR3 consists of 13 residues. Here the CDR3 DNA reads TGTGCCATTGGGAGTAGTGGGAGATATGGCTACACCTTC. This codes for CAIGSSGRYGYTF.

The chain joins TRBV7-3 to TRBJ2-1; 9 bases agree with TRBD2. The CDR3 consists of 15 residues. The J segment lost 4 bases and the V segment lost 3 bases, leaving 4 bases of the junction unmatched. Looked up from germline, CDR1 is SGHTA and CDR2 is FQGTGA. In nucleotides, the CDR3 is TGTGCCAGCAGCTTGGATAGCGGGGGTTACAATGAGCAGTTCTTC. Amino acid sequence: CASSLDSGGYNEQFF.

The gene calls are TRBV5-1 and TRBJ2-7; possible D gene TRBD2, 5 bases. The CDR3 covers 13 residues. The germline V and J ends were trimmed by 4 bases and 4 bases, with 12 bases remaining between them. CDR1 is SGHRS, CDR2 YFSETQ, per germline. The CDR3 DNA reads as TGCGCCAGCAGCCCGGGGTACTTTTACGAGCAGTACTTC. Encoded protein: CASSPGYFYEQYF. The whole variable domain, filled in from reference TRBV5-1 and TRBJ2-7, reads KAGVTQTPRYLIKTRGQQVTLSCSPISGHRSVSWYQQTPGQGLQFLFEYFSETQRNKGNFPGRFSGRQFSNSRSEMNVSTLELGDSALYLCASSPGYFYEQYFGPGTRLTVT.

The DNA for the CDR3 is TGTGCCAGCAGCCAAGATAGGGGATGGGTGTATGGCTACACCTTC. Translation gives CASSQDRGWVYGYTF. This chain links TRBV4-2 with TRBJ1-2; D perhaps matches TRBD1 (5 bases). Per germline, CDR1 LGHNA and CDR2 YNFKEQ. Trimming left V 0 bases short and J 5 bases short, with 13 bases between. This CDR3 spans 15 amino acids.